This T cell receptor beta chain emerged from a study of early T cells in non-severe SARS-CoV-2 infection. CDR1 is ENHRY and CDR2 is SYGVKD in the germline V gene. This CDR3 is 14 amino acids long. V was cut by 4 bases and J by 8 bases, with 14 bases left in between. TCRdb ran MiXCR on the 5' RACE reads and lists one entry per CDR3 protein. The sample contains about 37,000 distinct CDR3 sequences, approximately 8.7% of which appear only once. The chain couples TRBV10-3 to TRBJ1-4; the D gene is possibly TRBD1 (6 bases). The material was whole blood, obtained at baseline. This receptor was taken from an adult who was a healthcare worker with PCR-confirmed SARS-CoV-2 infection or an uninfected control (not recorded which). The CDR3 region has the DNA TGTGCCATCAGTGGCTCGGACAGTCCAGAAAAACTGTTTTTT. This codes for CAISGSDSPEKLFF.